This T cell receptor (beta chain) was found in a study of shared clonotypes between healthy human individuals. Comment on this clone: Its antigen remains unknown.

Broader study findings: Sequencing depth was expected to influence donor clonotype sharing.

Sorted subsets were amplified in replicate PCRs using approximately 200 ng DNA, 25,000 to 30,000 T cell genomes. Clones were sequenced by immunoSEQ multiplex PCR, and TCRdb holds only the in-frame ones, with some missing. The sample lists some 2,000,000 clones; about 95% were seen once. V was pared by 5 bases and J by 6 bases, with 10 bases between. Germline loops: CDR1 MGHDK, CDR2 SYGVNS. This CDR3 has 13 residues. The receptor comes from a man in his late teens or twenties in good health. The sample was naive CD4+ T cells sorted from blood. Subset in this sample: CD45RA+ positively selected. The chain uses TRBV25-1 and TRBJ2-2, with D unclear. The CDR3 protein is CASSFSDAGELFF. The CDR3, as DNA: TGTGCCAGCAGTTTTAGTGACGCCGGGGAGCTGTTTTTT.